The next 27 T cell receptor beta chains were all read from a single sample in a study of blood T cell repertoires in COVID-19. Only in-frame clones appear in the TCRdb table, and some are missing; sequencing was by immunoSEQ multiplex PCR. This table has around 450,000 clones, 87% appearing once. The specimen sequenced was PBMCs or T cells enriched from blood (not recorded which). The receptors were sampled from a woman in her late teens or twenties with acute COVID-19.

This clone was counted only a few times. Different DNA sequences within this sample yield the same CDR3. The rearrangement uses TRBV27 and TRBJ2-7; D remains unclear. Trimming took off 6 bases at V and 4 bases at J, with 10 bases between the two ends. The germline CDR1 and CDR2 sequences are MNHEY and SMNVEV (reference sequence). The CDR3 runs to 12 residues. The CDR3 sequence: CASSPSSYEQYF. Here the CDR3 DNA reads TGTGCCAGCAGCCCTTCGAGTTACGAGCAGTACTTC.

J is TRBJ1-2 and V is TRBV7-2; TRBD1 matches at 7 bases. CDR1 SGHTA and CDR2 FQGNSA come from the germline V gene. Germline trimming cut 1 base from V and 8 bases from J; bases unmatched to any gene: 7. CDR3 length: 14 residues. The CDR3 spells CASSLGQGAVGYTF. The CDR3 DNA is TGTGCCAGCAGCTTAGGACAGGGAGCGGTCGGCTACACCTTC.

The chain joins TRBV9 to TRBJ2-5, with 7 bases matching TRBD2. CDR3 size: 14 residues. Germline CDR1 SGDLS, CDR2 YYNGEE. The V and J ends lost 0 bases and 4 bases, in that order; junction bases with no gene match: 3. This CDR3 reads CASSVGGSGETQYF. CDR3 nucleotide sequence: TGTGCCAGCAGCGTAGGCGGGAGTGGAGAGACCCAGTACTTC.

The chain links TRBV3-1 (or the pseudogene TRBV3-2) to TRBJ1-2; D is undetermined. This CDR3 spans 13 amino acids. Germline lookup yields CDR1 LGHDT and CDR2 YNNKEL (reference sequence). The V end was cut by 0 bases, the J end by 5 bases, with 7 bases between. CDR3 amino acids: CASSQDPLYGYTF. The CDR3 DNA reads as TGTGCCAGCAGCCAAGATCCCCTATATGGCTACACCTTC.

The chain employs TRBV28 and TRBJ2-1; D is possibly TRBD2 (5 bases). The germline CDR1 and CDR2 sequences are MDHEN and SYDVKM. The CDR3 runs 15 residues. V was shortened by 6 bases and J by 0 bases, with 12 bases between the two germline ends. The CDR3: CASSPRRPSYNEQFF. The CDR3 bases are TGTGCCAGCAGCCCCCGGAGGCCCTCCTACAATGAGCAGTTCTTC.

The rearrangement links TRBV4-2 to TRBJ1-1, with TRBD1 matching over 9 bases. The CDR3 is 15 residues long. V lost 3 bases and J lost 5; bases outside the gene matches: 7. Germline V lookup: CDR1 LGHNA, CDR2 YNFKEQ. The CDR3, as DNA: TGTGCCAGCAGCCAGGTACAGGGGGCAGAGACTGAAGCTTTCTTT. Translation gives CASSQVQGAETEAFF.

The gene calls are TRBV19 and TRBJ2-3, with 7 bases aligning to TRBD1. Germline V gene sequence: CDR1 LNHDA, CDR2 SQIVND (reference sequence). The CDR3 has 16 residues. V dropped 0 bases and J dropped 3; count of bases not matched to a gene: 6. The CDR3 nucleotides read TGTGCCAGTAGTATAGAAGGGGGCGGTTATACAGATACGCAGTATTTT. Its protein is CASSIEGGGYTDTQYF. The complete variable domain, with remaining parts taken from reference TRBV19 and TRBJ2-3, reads DGGITQSPKYLFRKEGQNVTLSCEQNLNHDAMYWYRQDPGQGLRLIYYSQIVNDFQKGDIAEGYSVSREKKESFPLTVTSAQKNPTAFYLCASSIEGGGYTDTQYFGPGTRLTVL.

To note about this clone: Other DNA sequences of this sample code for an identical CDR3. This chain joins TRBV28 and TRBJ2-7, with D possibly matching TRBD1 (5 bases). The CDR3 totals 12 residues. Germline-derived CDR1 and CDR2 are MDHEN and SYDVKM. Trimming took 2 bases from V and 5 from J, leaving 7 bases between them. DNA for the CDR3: TGTGCCAGCAGTTTACCAGGGAACGAGCAGTACTTC. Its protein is CASSLPGNEQYF.

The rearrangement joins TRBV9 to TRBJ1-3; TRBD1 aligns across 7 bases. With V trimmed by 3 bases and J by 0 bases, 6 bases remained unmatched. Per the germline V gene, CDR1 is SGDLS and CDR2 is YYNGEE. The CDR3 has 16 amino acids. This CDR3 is CASSGGGTDSGNTIYF. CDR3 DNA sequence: TGTGCCAGCAGCGGTGGGGGGACAGACTCTGGAAACACCATATATTTT.

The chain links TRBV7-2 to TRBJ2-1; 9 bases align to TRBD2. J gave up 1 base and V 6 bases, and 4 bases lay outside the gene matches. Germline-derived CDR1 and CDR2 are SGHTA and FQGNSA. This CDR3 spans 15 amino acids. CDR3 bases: TGTGCCAGCAGTCCAGCGGGAGGATCCTACAATGAGCAGTTCTTC. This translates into CASSPAGGSYNEQFF.

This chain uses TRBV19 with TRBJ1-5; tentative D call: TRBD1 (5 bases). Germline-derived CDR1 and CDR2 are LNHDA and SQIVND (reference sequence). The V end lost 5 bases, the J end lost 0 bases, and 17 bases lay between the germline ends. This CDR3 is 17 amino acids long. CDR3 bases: TGTGCCAGTAGTCTCTATCCACAGGTTAATAGCAATCAGCCCCAGCATTTT. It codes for CASSLYPQVNSNQPQHF.

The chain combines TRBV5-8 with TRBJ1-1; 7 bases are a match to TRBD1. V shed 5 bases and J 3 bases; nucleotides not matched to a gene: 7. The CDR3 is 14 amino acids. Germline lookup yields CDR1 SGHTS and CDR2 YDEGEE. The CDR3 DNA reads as TGTGCCAGCAGAACCCGGGACAGCCACACTGAAGCTTTCTTT. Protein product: CASRTRDSHTEAFF. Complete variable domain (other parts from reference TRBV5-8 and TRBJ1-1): EAGVTQSPTHLIKTRGQQATLRCSPISGHTSVYWYQQALGLGLQFLLWYDEGEERNRGNFPPRFSGRQFPNYSSELNVNALELEDSALYLCASRTRDSHTEAFFGQGTRLTVV.

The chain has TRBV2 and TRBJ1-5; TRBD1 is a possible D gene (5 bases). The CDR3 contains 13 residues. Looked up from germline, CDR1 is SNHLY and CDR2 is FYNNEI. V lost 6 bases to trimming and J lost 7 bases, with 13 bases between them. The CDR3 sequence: CASSSREGQPQHF. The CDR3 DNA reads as TGTGCCAGCAGCAGCAGGGAGGGACAGCCCCAGCATTTT.

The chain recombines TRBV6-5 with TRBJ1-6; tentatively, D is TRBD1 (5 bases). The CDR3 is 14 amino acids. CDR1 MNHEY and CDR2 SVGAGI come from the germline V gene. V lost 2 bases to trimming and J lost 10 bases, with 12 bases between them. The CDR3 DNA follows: TGTGCCAGCAGTTACGCGGGGCCAACATCACCCCTCCACTTT. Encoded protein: CASSYAGPTSPLHF.

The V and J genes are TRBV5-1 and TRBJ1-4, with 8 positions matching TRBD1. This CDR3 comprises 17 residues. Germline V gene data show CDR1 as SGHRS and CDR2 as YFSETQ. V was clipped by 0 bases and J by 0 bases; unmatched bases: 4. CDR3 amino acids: CASSLEGTGSTNEKLFF. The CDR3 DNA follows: TGCGCCAGCAGCTTGGAAGGGACAGGCTCAACTAATGAAAAACTGTTTTTT.

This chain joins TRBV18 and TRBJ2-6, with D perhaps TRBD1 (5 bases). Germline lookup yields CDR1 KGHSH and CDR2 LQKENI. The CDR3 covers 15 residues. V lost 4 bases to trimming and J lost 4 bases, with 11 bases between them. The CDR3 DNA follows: TGTGCCAGCTCACTCGCCTCAGGGGGGGCCAACGTCCTGACTTTC. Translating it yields CASSLASGGANVLTF.

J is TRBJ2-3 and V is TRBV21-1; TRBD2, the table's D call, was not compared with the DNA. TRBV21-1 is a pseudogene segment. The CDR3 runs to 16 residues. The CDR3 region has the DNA TGTGCCAGCAGCAATATTAACGGGAGGGACCAAGATACGCAGTATTTT. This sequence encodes CASSNINGRDQDTQYF.

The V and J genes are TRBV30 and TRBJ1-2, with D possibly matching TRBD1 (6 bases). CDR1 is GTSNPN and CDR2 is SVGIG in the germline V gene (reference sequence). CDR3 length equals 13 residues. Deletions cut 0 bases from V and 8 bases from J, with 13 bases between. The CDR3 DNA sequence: TGTGCCTGGAGTGTATTACAGGGAGGGGGCTACACCTTC. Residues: CAWSVLQGGGYTF.

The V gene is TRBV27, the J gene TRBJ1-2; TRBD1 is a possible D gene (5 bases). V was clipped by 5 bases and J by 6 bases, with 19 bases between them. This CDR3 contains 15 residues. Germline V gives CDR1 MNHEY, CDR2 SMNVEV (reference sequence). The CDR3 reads CASSPFSGRGNGYTF. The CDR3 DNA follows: TGTGCCAGCAGTCCTTTCTCAGGGCGGGGCAATGGCTACACCTTC.

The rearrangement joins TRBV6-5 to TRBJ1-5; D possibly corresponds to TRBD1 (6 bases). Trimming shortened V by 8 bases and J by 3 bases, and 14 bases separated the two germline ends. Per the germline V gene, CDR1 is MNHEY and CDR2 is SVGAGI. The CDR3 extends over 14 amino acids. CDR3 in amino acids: CASRTETNNQPQHF. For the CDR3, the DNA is TGTGCCAGCCGGACAGAAACGAACAATCAGCCCCAGCATTTT.

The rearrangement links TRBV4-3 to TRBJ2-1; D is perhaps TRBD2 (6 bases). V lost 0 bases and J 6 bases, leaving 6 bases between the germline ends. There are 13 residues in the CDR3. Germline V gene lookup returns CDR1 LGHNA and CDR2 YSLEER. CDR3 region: CASSQEGGNEQFF. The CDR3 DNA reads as TGCGCCAGCAGCCAAGAGGGGGGCAATGAGCAGTTCTTC.

For the CDR3, the DNA is TGTGCCAGCAGCCAGGCGGGACAGGGATATCAGCCCCAGCATTTT. The encoded protein is CASSQAGQGYQPQHF. J is TRBJ1-5 and V is TRBV3-1 (or the pseudogene TRBV3-2); 9 bases are a match to TRBD1. Germline loops: CDR1 LGHDT, CDR2 YNNKEL (reference sequence). The CDR3 consists of 15 residues. V dropped 3 bases and J dropped 5; count of bases not matched to a gene: 5.

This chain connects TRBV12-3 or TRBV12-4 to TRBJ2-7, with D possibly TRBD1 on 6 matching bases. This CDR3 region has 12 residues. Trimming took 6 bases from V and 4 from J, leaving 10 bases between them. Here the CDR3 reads CASRTQGYEQYF. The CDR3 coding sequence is TGTGCCAGCAGGACACAGGGTTACGAGCAGTACTTC.

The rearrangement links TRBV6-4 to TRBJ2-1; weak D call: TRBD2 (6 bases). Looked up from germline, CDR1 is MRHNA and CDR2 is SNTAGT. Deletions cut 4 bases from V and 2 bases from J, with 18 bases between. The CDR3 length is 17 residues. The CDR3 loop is CASSAVGGTSPYNEQFF. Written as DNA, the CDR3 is TGTGCCAGCAGTGCCGTCGGCGGGACCTCTCCCTACAATGAGCAGTTCTTC.

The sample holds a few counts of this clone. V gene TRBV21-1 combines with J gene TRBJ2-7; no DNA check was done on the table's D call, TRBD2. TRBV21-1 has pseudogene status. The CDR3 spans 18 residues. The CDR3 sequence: CASSKALLAQRQPYEQYF. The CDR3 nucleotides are TGTGCCAGCAGCAAAGCCCTACTAGCGCAACGACAACCCTACGAGCAGTACTTC.

The DNA of the CDR3 is TGTGCCTGGATCCCTGGCATCGCCAAAAACATTCAGTACTTC. This translates into CAWIPGIAKNIQYF. This chain links TRBV30 with TRBJ2-4; D unclear. This CDR3 spans 14 amino acids. The germline V and J ends were trimmed by 4 bases and 1 base, with 11 bases remaining between them. Germline CDR1 is GTSNPN and CDR2 is SVGIG (reference sequence).

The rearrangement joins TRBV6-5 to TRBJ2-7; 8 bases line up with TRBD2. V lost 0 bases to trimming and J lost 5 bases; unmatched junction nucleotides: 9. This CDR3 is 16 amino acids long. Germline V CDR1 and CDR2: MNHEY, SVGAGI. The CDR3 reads CASSYSMSGLVDEQYF. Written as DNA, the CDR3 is TGTGCCAGCAGTTACTCGATGTCGGGACTAGTCGACGAGCAGTACTTC.